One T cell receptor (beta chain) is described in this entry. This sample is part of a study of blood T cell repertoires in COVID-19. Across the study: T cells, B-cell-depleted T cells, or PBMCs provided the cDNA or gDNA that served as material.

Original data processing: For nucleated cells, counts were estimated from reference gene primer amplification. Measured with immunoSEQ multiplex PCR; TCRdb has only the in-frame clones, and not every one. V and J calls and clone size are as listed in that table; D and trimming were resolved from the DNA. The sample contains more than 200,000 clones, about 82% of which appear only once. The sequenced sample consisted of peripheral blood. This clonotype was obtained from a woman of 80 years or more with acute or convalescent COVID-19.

The CDR3 DNA is TGTGCCAGCAGCTTCCCCCGGACAGGGGGGTATATCTACACCTTC. Translated, it gives CASSFPRTGGYIYTF. This chain uses TRBV5-4 with TRBJ1-2; TRBD1 matches at 10 bases. This CDR3 spans 15 amino acids. The ends lost 2 bases at V and 10 bases at J; junction bases unmatched: 11. Germline V lookup: CDR1 SGHNT, CDR2 YYREEE (reference sequence).